These 3 T cell receptor beta chains were sequenced from one sample in a study of cytomegalovirus exposure and HLA in healthy donors. Only in-frame clones appear in the TCRdb table, and some are missing; sequencing was by immunoSEQ multiplex PCR. The sample contains fewer than 200,000 clones, about nine tenths of which appear only once. Sequenced material: PBMCs. The receptors come from a man aged 18 to 30 in good health and CMV-seropositive.

This sequence joins TRBV11-3 and TRBJ2-5; TRBD1 matches at 11 bases. Germline-derived CDR1 and CDR2 are SGHNT and YENEEA. CDR3 length: 15 amino acids. V dropped 5 bases and J dropped 5; count of bases not matched to a gene: 7. This chain's CDR3 is CASSPGGTGGETQYF. Here the CDR3 DNA reads TGTGCCAGCAGCCCCGGGGGGACAGGGGGGGAGACCCAGTACTTC.

The CDR3 reads CASSIGQGNTDTQYF. The CDR3 region has the DNA TGTGCCAGCAGTATCGGACAGGGGAACACAGATACGCAGTATTTT. The rearrangement joins TRBV27 to TRBJ2-3, with TRBD1 matching 9 bases. V was clipped by 5 bases and J by 2 bases; unmatched bases: 5. The CDR3 runs 15 residues. Looked up from germline, CDR1 is MNHEY and CDR2 is SMNVEV (reference sequence).

V is TRBV15 and J is TRBJ2-5, with TRBD1 identical over 9 bases. This CDR3 is built from 16 residues. The J segment lost 7 bases and the V segment lost 0 bases, leaving 9 bases of the junction unmatched. CDR1 and CDR2 from the germline V gene are LNHNV and YYDKDF (reference sequence). CDR3 nucleotides: TGTGCCACCAGCAGAGATCATCCGGGACAGGGAGGGACCCAGTACTTC. Its protein product is CATSRDHPGQGGTQYF.